The 8 T cell receptor beta chains listed next were all sequenced from one sample in a study of blood T cell repertoires in COVID-19. Libraries were prepared by immunoSEQ multiplex PCR; TCRdb keeps only in-frame clonotypes and omits some of them. The data show 60,000 to 75,000 clones, approximately 87% seen once. The specimen was peripheral blood. The receptor source for this set is a human donor in a cohort sampled during active COVID-19.

J is TRBJ1-1 and V is TRBV7-9; D may be TRBD1 (6 bases). CDR3 length: 16 residues. Trimming cost V 5 bases and J 1 base, with 17 bases left between them. Per the germline V gene, CDR1 is SEHNR and CDR2 is FQNEAQ (reference sequence). The CDR3 loop is CASSPTGPLGNTEAFF. In DNA form, the CDR3 reads TGTGCCAGCAGCCCGACAGGCCCCCTCGGGAACACTGAAGCTTTCTTT. The whole variable domain, filled in from reference TRBV7-9 and TRBJ1-1, reads DTGVSQNPRHKITKRGQNVTFRCDPISEHNRLYWYRQTLGQGPEFLTYFQNEAQLEKSRLLSDRFSAERPKGSFSTLEIQRTEQGDSAMYLCASSPTGPLGNTEAFFGQGTRLTVV.

This chain joins TRBV28 and TRBJ1-1; 8 nucleotides line up with TRBD1. The germline V gene encodes CDR1 MDHEN and CDR2 SYDVKM. The trim removed 6 bases at V and 8 bases at J, leaving 5 bases unmatched. CDR3 length: 12 amino acids. The CDR3 loop reads CASRSRGPEAFF. Here the CDR3 DNA reads TGTGCCAGCAGGTCCAGGGGGCCCGAAGCTTTCTTT.

The chain couples TRBV11-1 to TRBJ2-3; 11 nucleotides line up with TRBD2. The CDR3 loop spans 15 amino acids. Germline CDR1 reads SGHAT; CDR2 reads FQDESV (reference sequence). The trim removed 6 bases at V and 6 bases at J, leaving 8 bases unmatched. The CDR3 DNA follows: TGTGCCAGCAGGGTAGCGGGGGGGCCGTTGGATACGCAGTATTTT. It yields the protein CASRVAGGPLDTQYF.

This rearrangement joins TRBV5-6 to TRBJ2-3; D ambiguous. Trimming removed 1 base from V and 2 bases from J, with 11 bases in between. Germline V gene sequence: CDR1 SGHDT, CDR2 YYEEEE. The CDR3 covers 15 residues. CDR3 sequence: CASSLWLEITDTQYF. In DNA form, the CDR3 reads TGTGCCAGCAGCTTGTGGCTAGAAATCACAGATACGCAGTATTTT.

The chain uses TRBV4-3 and TRBJ2-1; 8 bases align to TRBD2. V lost 3 bases to trimming and J lost 8 bases; unmatched junction nucleotides: 12. Germline CDR1 is LGHNA and CDR2 is YSLEER. The CDR3 contains 16 residues. The CDR3 nucleotides read TGCGCCAGCAGCCAGGTAGGCGGGGGGTTTGTCTATGAGCAGTTCTTC. As protein: CASSQVGGGFVYEQFF.

The chain uses TRBV5-1 and TRBJ2-1; TRBD2 might be the D (7 bases). Germline V CDR1 and CDR2: SGHRS, YFSETQ. This CDR3 is 17 amino acids long. V lost 2 bases and J 1 base, leaving 16 bases between the germline ends. The CDR3 protein is CASSFVRGGASYNEQFF. The CDR3 coding sequence is TGCGCCAGCAGCTTCGTCCGAGGGGGGGCATCCTACAATGAGCAGTTCTTC.

V usage is TRBV7-9 and J usage is TRBJ1-1; 9 nucleotides match TRBD1. The CDR3 runs 13 residues. From germline, CDR1 is SEHNR and CDR2 FQNEAQ (reference sequence). The trim removed 5 bases at V and 5 bases at J, leaving 3 bases unmatched. CDR3 DNA: TGTGCCAGCAGCGGGACAGGGAGGACTGAAGCTTTCTTT. Encoded protein: CASSGTGRTEAFF.

This chain connects TRBV4-3 to TRBJ1-6; D ambiguous. With 0 bases removed from V and 9 bases from J, the gap between germline ends came to 15 bases. There are 16 residues in the CDR3. The germline CDR1 and CDR2 sequences are LGHNA and YSLEER. CDR3 nucleotides: TGCGCCAGCAGCCAAGATGACGCAGGTGATTCTTCACCCCTCCACTTT. Translating it yields CASSQDDAGDSSPLHF.